The 19 T cell receptor beta chains below all came from one sample that was sequenced in a study of metastatic and nonmetastatic thyroid tumors. TCRdb re-clonotyped the PCR reads through MiXCR. In the table there are tens of thousands of clones, around a sixth of which are singletons. The entire patient cohort was treatment-naive prior to thyroid surgery. Material for sequencing was blood. These receptor sequences come from a female donor with papillary thyroid cancer or a benign thyroid nodule (not recorded which). Some clones in this sample may be carry-over from other donors' samples.

This clone was found many times. The chain is built from TRBV3-1 and TRBJ1-1; unclear D gene. CDR3 length: 15 residues. Germline-derived CDR1 and CDR2 are LGHDT and YNNKEL (reference sequence). With 0 bases removed from V and 1 base from J, the gap between germline ends came to 9 bases. CDR3 bases: TGTGCCAGCAGCCAAGATCTGAGACAGAACACTGAAGCTTTCTTT. Translation gives CASSQDLRQNTEAFF.

In the case of this clone: Germline and junction disagree at one end, which may indicate a read error. V and J are TRBV11-2 and TRBJ2-1, with D tentatively TRBD2 (6 bases). Germline V gene data show CDR1 as SGHAT and CDR2 as FQNNGV. This CDR3 comprises 15 residues. CDR3 in amino acids: CASSLIPSARSEQFF. In DNA, the CDR3 is TGTGCCAGCAGCTTAATCCCTAGCGCGAGGAGTGAGCAGTTTTTC.

This clone occurred many times. This chain links TRBV20-1 with TRBJ2-7; D could derive from TRBD1 or TRBD2 (5 bases each). The length of the CDR3 is 16 residues. V was trimmed by 1 base and J by 7 bases, leaving 23 bases between them. CDR1 is DFQATT, CDR2 SNEGSKA, per germline (reference sequence). CDR3 region: CSARGARQTQLGEQYF. CDR3 sequence (DNA): TGCAGTGCTAGAGGAGCTCGACAGACTCAACTAGGGGAGCAGTACTTC.

This clone was observed at least ten times. The chain uses TRBV2 and TRBJ2-1; D possibly corresponds to TRBD2 (6 bases). From germline, CDR1 is SNHLY and CDR2 FYNNEI. Trimming removed 4 bases from V and 6 bases from J, with 13 bases in between. The CDR3 contains 14 residues. This CDR3 is CASSVEGGFNEQFF. The CDR3 nucleotides are TGTGCCAGCAGTGTCGAGGGAGGATTCAATGAGCAGTTCTTC. The complete variable domain, with remaining parts taken from reference TRBV2 and TRBJ2-1, reads EPEVTQTPSHQVTQMGQEVILRCVPISNHLYFYWYRQILGQKVEFLVSFYNNEISEKSEIFDDQFSVERPDGSNFTLKIRSTKLEDSAMYFCASSVEGGFNEQFFGPGTRLTVL.

This clone was detected ten times or more. This rearrangement joins TRBV12-3 or TRBV12-4 to TRBJ1-1, with 10 bases identical to TRBD1. The CDR3 runs 18 residues. The V and J ends lost 0 bases and 4 bases, in that order; junction bases with no gene match: 11. CDR3 residues: CASSLARGTGDRTTEAFF. DNA of the CDR3: TGTGCCAGCAGTTTAGCGCGCGGGACAGGGGATCGGACCACTGAAGCTTTCTTT.

In its sample, this clone was seen a few times. J is TRBJ1-3 and V is TRBV6-1, with TRBD1 identical over 7 bases. The germline V gene has CDR1 MNHNS and CDR2 SASEGT. This CDR3 region has 16 residues. Trimming cost V 6 bases and J 3 bases; bases outside gene matches: 11. The CDR3 loop is CASRPGEGAHGNTIYF. CDR3 nucleotides: TGTGCCAGCAGACCGGGAGAGGGGGCCCATGGAAACACCATATATTTT.

This clone was detected many times. The V and J genes are TRBV7-9 and TRBJ1-5; 9 bases map to TRBD1. The CDR3 consists of 13 residues. Germline V gives CDR1 SEHNR, CDR2 FQNEAQ (reference sequence). The J segment lost 5 bases and the V segment lost 8 bases, leaving 4 bases of the junction unmatched. CDR3 in DNA: TGTGCCAGCCAACAGGGGGCCGATCAGCCCCAGCATTTT. This encodes CASQQGADQPQHF.

This chain uses TRBV19 with TRBJ1-5; TRBD1 matches at 7 bases. The CDR3 loop spans 17 amino acids. Trimming took 6 bases from V and 2 from J; bases not matched to a gene: 13. Germline CDR1 and CDR2: LNHDA and SQIVND (reference sequence). The CDR3 DNA reads TGTGCCAGTAGGTTCAGGGGGTCCTACTTTGGCAATCAGCCCCAGCATTTT. Translated: CASRFRGSYFGNQPQHF.

Within the sample, this clone is medium-sized. CDR3 nucleotides: TGTGCCAGCAGTTTAGTACAGGGAAGCTCCTACGAGCAGTACTTC. Its protein product is CASSLVQGSSYEQYF. This chain connects TRBV27 to TRBJ2-7; perhaps TRBD1 as D (6 bases). This CDR3 is 15 amino acids long. The germline V gene encodes CDR1 MNHEY and CDR2 SMNVEV (reference sequence). V was trimmed by 2 bases and J by 0 bases, leaving 11 bases between them.

At least ten counts were recorded for this clone. This chain connects TRBV28 to TRBJ2-5; D gene uncertain. Germline V CDR1 and CDR2: MDHEN, SYDVKM. The CDR3 contains 13 residues. V lost 6 bases and J lost 1, with 9 bases in between. The CDR3: CASRLDIQETQYF. In DNA, the CDR3 is TGTGCCAGCAGACTCGACATCCAAGAGACCCAGTACTTC.

The V and J genes are TRBV29-1 and TRBJ2-7; no definite D call. V was cut by 0 bases and J by 6 bases, with 12 bases left in between. The germline V gene has CDR1 SQVTM and CDR2 ANQGSEA. The CDR3 totals 13 residues. CDR3 loop: CSVEDISSREQYF. Written as DNA, the CDR3 is TGCAGCGTTGAAGATATAAGTAGTCGCGAGCAGTACTTC.

This clone has a count of ten or more. The V gene is TRBV9, the J gene TRBJ2-5; TRBD2 aligns across 10 bases. The CDR3 has 17 amino acids. The V segment lost 0 bases and the J segment 2 bases; nucleotides outside the gene matches: 7. From germline, CDR1 is SGDLS and CDR2 YYNGEE. CDR3 residues: CASSVGRTSGIQETQYF. The CDR3, as DNA: TGTGCCAGCAGCGTAGGACGGACTAGCGGAATACAAGAGACCCAGTACTTC.

This clone has more than one count but fewer than ten. This chain uses TRBV6-1 with TRBJ2-7, with TRBD1 matching over 8 bases. Germline V lookup: CDR1 MNHNS, CDR2 SASEGT. The V segment lost 6 bases and the J segment 0 bases; nucleotides outside the gene matches: 7. This CDR3 spans 15 amino acids. CDR3 protein: CASSRGTGGSYEQYF. DNA of the CDR3: TGTGCCAGCAGCCGGGGAACAGGGGGCTCCTACGAGCAGTACTTC.

A word on this clone: A much larger clone differs from this one at a single base, so this may be a read error. The V call is TRBV29-1, the J call TRBJ2-1; TRBD2 matches at 12 bases. The CDR3 covers 18 residues. Germline assignment: CDR1 SQVTM and CDR2 ANQGSEA. The CDR3 region has the DNA TGCAGCGTTGAAAAAGTTCTCGGACTAGCGGGACCATACAATGAGGAGTTCTTC. Translating it yields CSVEKVLGLAGPYNEEFF.

About this clone: A read error is possible here, since a much larger clone lies one base away. The V and J genes are TRBV11-1 and TRBJ2-5; D may be TRBD1 (6 bases). The CDR3 totals 18 residues. Germline V gene data show CDR1 as SGHAT and CDR2 as FQDESV (reference sequence). The germline V and J ends were trimmed by 5 bases and 4 bases, with 26 bases remaining between them. The CDR3 here is CASSKHASGTLGGETQYF. The CDR3 DNA follows: TGTGCCAGCAGCAAGCATGCATCCGGGACCCTAGGGGGAGAGACCCAGTACTTC.

The sample holds many counts of this clone. This chain joins TRBV5-1 and TRBJ2-7, with TRBD2 as a possible D gene (5 bases). This CDR3 has 14 residues. Germline CDR1 reads SGHRS; CDR2 reads YFSETQ. V was clipped by 4 bases and J by 4 bases, with 15 bases between them. The CDR3 coding sequence is TGCGCCAGCAGCCCGGAGTTGAGCGGATACGAGCAGTACTTC. As protein: CASSPELSGYEQYF.

This clone was counted ten times or more. The chain combines TRBV7-8 with TRBJ1-5; D may be TRBD1 (5 bases). Deletions cut 5 bases from V and 5 bases from J, with 16 bases between. Germline V CDR1 and CDR2: SGHVS, FQNEAQ. This CDR3 is 15 amino acids long. The DNA for the CDR3 is TGTGCCAGCAGCCCGGGAGGAGGGGAGTATCAGCCCCAGCATTTT. It translates to CASSPGGGEYQPQHF.

This clone showed up many times. The rearrangement uses TRBV7-8 and TRBJ2-2; TRBD2 is a possible D gene (6 bases). V shed 5 bases and J shed 0 bases, with 19 bases lying between them. The germline CDR1 and CDR2 sequences are SGHVS and FQNEAQ. This CDR3 contains 18 residues. The DNA for the CDR3 is TGTGCCAGCAGCCACAGTCGGGGGAGAGGATCGAACACCGGGGAGCTGTTTTTT. This translates into CASSHSRGRGSNTGELFF. The complete variable domain, with remaining parts taken from reference TRBV7-8 and TRBJ2-2, reads GAGVSQSPRYKVAKRGQDVALRCDPISGHVSLFWYQQALGQGPEFLTYFQNEAQLDKSGLPSDRFFAERPEGSVSTLKIQRTQQEDSAVYLCASSHSRGRGSNTGELFFGEGSRLTVL.

This clone appeared a few times. The V gene is TRBV6-1, the J gene TRBJ1-2; D is unclear. The ends were cut back, 7 bases at V and 2 bases at J, with 11 bases in the middle. Germline V gene lookup returns CDR1 MNHNS and CDR2 SASEGT. The length of the CDR3 is 13 residues. The CDR3 protein is CASKSGRNYGYTF. CDR3 nucleotide sequence: TGTGCCAGCAAGTCAGGTAGGAACTATGGCTACACCTTC.